This TCR beta chain was documented in a study of shared clonotypes between healthy human individuals. Germline V CDR1 and CDR2: SGHTS, YDEGEE. The CDR3 extends over 14 amino acids. V lost 4 bases to trimming and J lost 0 bases, with 10 bases between them. Findings and limits, study-wide: Genetic and exposure-history diversity was limited by the few donors. Generally, naive subsets came out with larger estimated richness than memory subsets. Only blood samples were collected, and tissue repertoires likely differ.

Profiling relied on immunoSEQ multiplex PCR, and the TCRdb table lists in-frame clones only, not all of them. Of approximately 530,000 clones listed, less than 96% were seen once; the top ten hold 0.06%. Points on this clone: The target antigen is unknown.

This TCR derives from a woman younger than 45 in good health. Source material: naive CD4+ T cells sorted from blood. Subset described: CD45RA+ positively selected. V is TRBV5-8 and J is TRBJ1-2; D possibly corresponds to TRBD1 (6 bases). The CDR3 region is CASSLTGSNYGYTF. The CDR3 DNA reads TGTGCCAGCAGCCTGACAGGCTCTAACTATGGCTACACCTTC.